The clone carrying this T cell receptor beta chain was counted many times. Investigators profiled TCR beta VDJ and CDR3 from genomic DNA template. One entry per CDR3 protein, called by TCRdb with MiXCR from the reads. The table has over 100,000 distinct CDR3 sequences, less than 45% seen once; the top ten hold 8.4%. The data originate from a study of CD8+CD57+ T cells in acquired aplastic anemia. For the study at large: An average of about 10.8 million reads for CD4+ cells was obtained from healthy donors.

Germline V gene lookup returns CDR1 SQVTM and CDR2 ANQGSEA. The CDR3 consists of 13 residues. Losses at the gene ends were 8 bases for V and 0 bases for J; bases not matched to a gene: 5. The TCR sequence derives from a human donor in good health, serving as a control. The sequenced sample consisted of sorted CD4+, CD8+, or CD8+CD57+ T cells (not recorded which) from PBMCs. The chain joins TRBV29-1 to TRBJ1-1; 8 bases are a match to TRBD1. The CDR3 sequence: CSSSGQVNTEAFF. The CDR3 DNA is TGCAGCTCTTCGGGACAGGTGAACACTGAAGCTTTCTTT.